This record concerns one TCR beta chain sequence. Its antigen has not been determined. It has no much larger one-base neighbor in the sample; base qualities were not kept. The CDR3 regions of human TCRbeta chains were analyzed by immunosequencing. Per the original workflow: TCRs in the repertoires were matched against a reference library of SARS-CoV-2-specific TCRs that had been generated with the MIRA antigen-specificity platform. Breadth meant the fraction of unique TCRs that were SARS-CoV-2-associated, whereas depth meant the fraction of total T cells that were SARS-CoV-2-associated. Using the MIRA data, each spike-specific TCR was assigned both to the spike region to which the TCR was reactive and to a CD4 or CD8 class. Log10-transformed breadth and depth values were compared by one-way ANOVA with Sidak's multiple comparisons tests. In its TCRdb copy, this immuneACCESS table keeps in-frame sequences only and misses some clones. Where compared with another copy, unresolved V genes explain less than half of these, and the others have no known cause. V and J calls and clone size are copied from that table; D and trimming were computed from the DNA. The sample profile shows about 110,000 clones; around 89% of them were found once. The ten largest account for 6% to 7% of the sample.

The time point label, as the study defines it: baseline before first vaccination. Samples from vaccinated people were obtained from the UK trials COV001 and COV002, which included a single-blind randomized controlled phase 2/3 trial of AZD1222 (ChAdOx1 nCoV-19) in healthy adults. Trial participant PBMC samples were collected at day 0 and day 28 after the second dose for TCRbeta chain sequencing. The sample originates from a study of T cell responses to AZD1222 COVID-19 vaccine (TCRdb year 2021). Broadly, across the study: AZD1222 recipients with second doses at about 4 weeks or about 12 weeks were pooled, because spike-specific TCR depth and breadth did not differ between schedules. A total of roughly 240 trial participants underwent TCR sequencing, of whom 200 to 220 received two doses of AZD1222 and some 25 received two doses of the MenACWY control vaccine. Enrollment into the trials was organized by age into subgroups of 18-55, 56-69 and 70-plus years, and those subgroups contained about 160, 30 and 59 TCR-sequenced participants, respectively.

Unmatched junction bases come to 6, with V trimmed by 5 bases and J by 3 bases. In the germline V gene (reference sequence), CDR1 corresponds to SGHAT and CDR2 to FQDESV. The CDR3 measures 15 amino acids from cysteine to phenylalanine. Only CDR3 DNA is held: 45 bases, read in frame from base 1. Here is what the overall study found, with its caveats: CD4 TCRs associated with the vaccine covered the entire spike protein, and the dominant responses were in regions 160-218 and 743-854. Only a handful of AZD1222 recipients were SARS-CoV-2 seropositive at baseline, limiting conclusions about previously exposed vaccinees. No day 14 peak-response samples were available, so repertoires were characterized only after the peak T cell response. Participants were mostly white British, with more females than males. The authors suggested clonal diversity may have been underestimated. The 56-69-year group was small, and its depth increase did not reach significance, likely because of low power. Nearly half of unique spike-specific TCRs reportedly recognized epitopes outside regions mutated in the B.1.351 and B.1.1.7 variants. A significant rise in spike-specific TCR breadth and depth was observed after two AZD1222 doses relative to day 0 and relative to MenACWY recipients.

Sample: peripheral blood, taken on day 0 of AZD1222 vaccination. The sequence was obtained from an adult in good health. The chain employs TRBV11-1 and TRBJ2-3, with 9 central nucleotides matching TRBD1. The encoded CDR3 is CASSAQGALTDTQYF. In nucleotide form, the sequence is TGTGCCAGCAGCGCACAGGGGGCTCTGACAGATACGCAGTATTTT.